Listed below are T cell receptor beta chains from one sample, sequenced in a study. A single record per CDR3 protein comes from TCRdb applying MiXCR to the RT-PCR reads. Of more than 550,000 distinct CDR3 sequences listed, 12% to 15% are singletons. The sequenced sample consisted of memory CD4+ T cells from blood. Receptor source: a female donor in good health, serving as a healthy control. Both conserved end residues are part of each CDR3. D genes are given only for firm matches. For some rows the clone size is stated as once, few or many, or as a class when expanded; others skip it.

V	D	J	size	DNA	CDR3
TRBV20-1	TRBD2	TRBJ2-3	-	TGCAGTGCGACATCCCCGGGGCGGGAGGGCACAGATACGCAGTATTTT	CSATSPGREGTDTQYF
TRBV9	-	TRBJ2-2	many	TGTGCCAGCAGCGCCCAGTGGGGTCTCACCGGGGAGCTGTTTTTT	CASSAQWGLTGELFF
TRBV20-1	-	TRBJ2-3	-	TGCAGTGCGGAAGTAGCGCGAACAGATACGCAGTATTTT	CSAEVARTDTQYF
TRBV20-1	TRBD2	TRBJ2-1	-	TGCAGTGCTCGCCCCGGGCTAGCGGGAGCTAATGAGCAGTTCTTC	CSARPGLAGANEQFF
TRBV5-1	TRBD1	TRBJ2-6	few	TGCGCCAGCAGCGCGGACAGGGACTCTGGGGCCAACGTCCTGACTTTC	CASSADRDSGANVLTF
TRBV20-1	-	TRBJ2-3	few	TGCAGTGCTATTGATTTACCTAGCACAGATACGCAGTATTTT	CSAIDLPSTDTQYF
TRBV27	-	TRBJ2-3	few	TGTGCCAGCAGTTTGCCCTCCGCGGGGTCGTCGGTAGATACGCAGTATTTT	CASSLPSAGSSVDTQYF
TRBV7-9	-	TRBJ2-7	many	TGTGCCAGCAGCTTAGACGGAGGGGGCCACTACGAGCAGTACTTC	CASSLDGGGHYEQYF
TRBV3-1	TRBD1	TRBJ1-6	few	TGTGCCAGCAGCGCAGGACAGGGGGTAGGTTCACCCCTCCACTTT	CASSAGQGVGSPLHF
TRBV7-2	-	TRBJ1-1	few	TGTGCCAGCCGACGGGAGTACTCTGAAGCTTTCTTT	CASRREYSEAFF
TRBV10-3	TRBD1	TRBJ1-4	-	TGTGCCGTACGAACCGGGACAGACAATGAAAAACTGTTTTTT	CAVRTGTDNEKLFF
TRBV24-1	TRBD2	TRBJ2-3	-	TGTGCCACCAGTGACACGGGACTAGCGGTTGGAGATACGCAGTATTTT	CATSDTGLAVGDTQYF
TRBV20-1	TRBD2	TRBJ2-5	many	TGCAGTGCTATGGGAGTACTAGCGGGGGGCACCAACCAAGAGACCCAGTACTTC	CSAMGVLAGGTNQETQYF
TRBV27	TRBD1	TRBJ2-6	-	TGTGCCAGCAGCCCGGGACAGGGAACTCCTGGGGCCAACGTCCTGACTTTC	CASSPGQGTPGANVLTF
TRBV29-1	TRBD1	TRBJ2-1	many	TGCAGCAGCCGGACAGGGAACAATGAGCAGTTCTTC	CSSRTGNNEQFF
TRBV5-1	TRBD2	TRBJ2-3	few	TGCGCCAGCAGCCCATTGAGCGGGAGGGCCGAAGATACGCAGTATTTT	CASSPLSGRAEDTQYF
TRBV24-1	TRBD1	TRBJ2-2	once	TGTGCCACCAGTGCCGGGACAGGGAACACCGGGGAGCTGTTTTTT	CATSAGTGNTGELFF
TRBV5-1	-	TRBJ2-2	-	TGCGCCAGCAGCTTGGATAGCTCGAACACCGGGGAGCTGTTTTTT	CASSLDSSNTGELFF
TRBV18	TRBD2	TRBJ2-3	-	TGTGCCAGCTCACCAGTTGATAGCGGGAGGGGAGATACGCAGTATTTT	CASSPVDSGRGDTQYF
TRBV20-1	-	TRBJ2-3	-	TGCAGTGCTCTACAGCTAGATACGCAGTATTTT	CSALQLDTQYF
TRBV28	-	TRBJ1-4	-	TGTGCCAGCAACCCAGTGGGGTACGAAAAACTGTTTTTT	CASNPVGYEKLFF
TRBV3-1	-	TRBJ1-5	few	TGTGCCAGCAGCCCCGGGGGCGTTTTCAATCAGCCCCAGCATTTT	CASSPGGVFNQPQHF
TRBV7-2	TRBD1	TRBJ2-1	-	TGTGCCAGCAGCCCATGGGACAGGGTGGGCTCCTACAATGAGCAGTTCTTC	CASSPWDRVGSYNEQFF
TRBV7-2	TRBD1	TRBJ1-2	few	TGTGCCAGCAGCTTAGAAGGGACAGGGGTCCCATACACCTTC	CASSLEGTGVPYTF
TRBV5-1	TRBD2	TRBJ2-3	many	TGCGCCAGCAGCCGGGGACTAGCGGGAGGCCCAGATACGCAGTATTTT	CASSRGLAGGPDTQYF
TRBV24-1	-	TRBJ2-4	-	TGTGCCACCAGTGTCTTCGGCGGAAGGTCAACCCTAGCCAAAAACATTCAGTACTTC	CATSVFGGRSTLAKNIQYF
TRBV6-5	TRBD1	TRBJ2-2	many	TGTGCCAGCAGTTGGGACAGCAACACCGGGGAGCTGTTTTTT	CASSWDSNTGELFF
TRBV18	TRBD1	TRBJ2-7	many	TGTGCCAGCTCACAGGACAGGGCGGGTGAGCAGTACTTC	CASSQDRAGEQYF
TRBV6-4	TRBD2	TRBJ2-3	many	TGTGCCAGCGCCAGGGCGGGAGGGCCGCAAGATACGCAGTATTTT	CASARAGGPQDTQYF
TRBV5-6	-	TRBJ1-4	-	-	CASSRTDEQYFGPGAFNEKLFF